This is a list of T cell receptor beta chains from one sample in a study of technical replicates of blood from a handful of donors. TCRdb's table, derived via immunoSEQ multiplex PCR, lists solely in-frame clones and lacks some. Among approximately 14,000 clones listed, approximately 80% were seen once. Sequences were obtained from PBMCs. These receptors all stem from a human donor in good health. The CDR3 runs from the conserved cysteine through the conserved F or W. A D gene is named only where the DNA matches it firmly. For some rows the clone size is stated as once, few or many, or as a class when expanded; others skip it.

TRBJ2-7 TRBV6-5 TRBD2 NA TGTGCCAGCAGTTACTCGAAAGGGACCGCGGGGGGCGAGCAGTACTTC CASSYSKGTAGGEQYF
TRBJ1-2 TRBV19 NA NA TGTGCCAGTAGCGCCCTGGCAGGGGTCTACTACACCTTC CASSALAGVYYTF
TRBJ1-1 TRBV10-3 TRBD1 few TGTGCCACCACAGGGGGCGGCGGGTCACAGGACACTGAAGCTTTCTTT CATTGGGGSQDTEAFF
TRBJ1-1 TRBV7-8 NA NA TGTGCCAGCAGCCTCACCCCCCGAGGTCCATCAGCTTTCTTT CASSLTPRGPSAFF
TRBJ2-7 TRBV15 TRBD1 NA TGTGCCACCAGCAGAGATTTGAACCCCGGGACAGGGACTTACGAGCAGTACTTC CATSRDLNPGTGTYEQYF
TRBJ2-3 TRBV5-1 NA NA TGCGCCAGCAGCTTGGGGCAGGCCGCAGATACGCAGTATTTT CASSLGQAADTQYF
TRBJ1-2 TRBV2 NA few TGTGCCAGCAGGCGACGTGACTGGAACTATGGCTACACCTTC CASRRRDWNYGYTF
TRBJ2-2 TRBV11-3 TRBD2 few TGTGCCAGCAGGGGCGGGAGCACGAACACCGGGGAGCTGTTTTTT CASRGGSTNTGELFF
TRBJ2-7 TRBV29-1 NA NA TGCAGCGTTGTCGGGCAGGGTGGCGAGCAGTACTTC CSVVGQGGEQYF
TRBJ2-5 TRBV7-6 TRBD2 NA TGTGCCAGCAGCCAGGGACTAGTCGAAAAAGAGACCCAGTACTTC CASSQGLVEKETQYF
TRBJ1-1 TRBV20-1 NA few TGCAGTGCTAGCGGTCACACTGAAGCTTTCTTT CSASGHTEAFF
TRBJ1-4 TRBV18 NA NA TGTGCCAGCTCACCAAGGATCGGTTGGGGGCGAGATGCAACTAATGAAAAACTGTTTTTT CASSPRIGWGRDATNEKLFF
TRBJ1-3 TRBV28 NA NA TGTGCCAGCAGTGGAGGCAGGCGAAACACCATATATTTT CASSGGRRNTIYF
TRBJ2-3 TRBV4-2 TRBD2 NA TGTGCCAGCAGCCGGGGTAGCGGGACAAGCACAGATACGCAGTATTTT CASSRGSGTSTDTQYF
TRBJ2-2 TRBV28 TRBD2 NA TGTGCCAGCAGTTATTTTCTGAGCGGGAGGGCCGTGGGTACCGGGGAGCTGTTTTTT CASSYFLSGRAVGTGELFF
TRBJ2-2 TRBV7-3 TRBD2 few TGTGCCAGCAGTCCCACTAGCGGGCTGAACACCGGGGAGCTGTTTTTT CASSPTSGLNTGELFF
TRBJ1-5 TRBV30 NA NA TGTGCCTGGAGTCGCGGGGCGCAACAGCCCCAGCATTTT CAWSRGAQQPQHF
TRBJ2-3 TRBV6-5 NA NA TGTGCCAGCACCAACAGCCCGGGACTCGATACGCAGTATTTT CASTNSPGLDTQYF
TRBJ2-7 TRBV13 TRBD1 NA TGTGCCAGCAGCAAAACAGGGGGCTGGTCTTACGAGCAGTACTTC CASSKTGGWSYEQYF
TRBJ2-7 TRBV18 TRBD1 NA TGTGCCAGCTCAACGGAGGACGGGACAGGGGTCGAGCAGTACTTC CASSTEDGTGVEQYF
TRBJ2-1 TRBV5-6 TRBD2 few TGTGCCAGCAGACGGACTAGCGGGTACAATGAGCAGTTCTTC CASRRTSGYNEQFF
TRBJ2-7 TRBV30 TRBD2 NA TGTGCCTGGAGAGGGACTAGCGGCTCCTACGAGCAGTACTTC CAWRGTSGSYEQYF
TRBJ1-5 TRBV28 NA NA TGTGCCAGCAGTCTAGGGGGTCGGAAGGGCGGTCAGCCCCAGCATTTT CASSLGGRKGGQPQHF
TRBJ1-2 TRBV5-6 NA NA TGTGCCAGCAGCTTGTCACAGAGAGGGGGCTACACCTTC CASSLSQRGGYTF
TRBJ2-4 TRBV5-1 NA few TGCGCCAGCAGCGGTGCGCTAGCCAAAAACATTCAGTACTTC CASSGALAKNIQYF
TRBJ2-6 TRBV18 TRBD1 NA TGTGCCAGCTCGCAATTTCCGGGACAGGGGTCGGGGGCCAACGTCCTGACTTTC CASSQFPGQGSGANVLTF
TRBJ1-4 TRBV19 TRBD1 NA TGTGCCACCTTGGGACAGAGCGGGGAAAAACTGTTTTTT CATLGQSGEKLFF
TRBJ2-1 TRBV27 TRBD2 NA TGTGCCAGCAGTTTATTGCCTAGCGGGAGTTACAATGAGCAGTTCTTC CASSLLPSGSYNEQFF
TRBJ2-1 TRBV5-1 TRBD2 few TGCGCCAGCAGCACATCCGGGACTAGCGGGGGGCCTCAGTTCTTC CASSTSGTSGGPQFF
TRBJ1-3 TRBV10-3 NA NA TGTGCCATCAGTGAGTCCCCCGTGCGGAACTCTGGAAACACCATATATTTT CAISESPVRNSGNTIYF
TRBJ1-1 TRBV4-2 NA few TGTGCCAGCAGCCAAGATGAGGGAGGAAGCACTGAAGCTTTCTTT CASSQDEGGSTEAFF
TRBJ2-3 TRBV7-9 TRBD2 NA TGTGCCAGCACCTCAGTGGGAGGGGCAGATACGCAGTATTTT CASTSVGGADTQYF
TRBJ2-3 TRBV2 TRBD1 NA TGTGCCAGCAGTGTGGGACAGGGCATAGATACGCAGTATTTT CASSVGQGIDTQYF
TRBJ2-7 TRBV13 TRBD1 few TGTGCCAGCAGTCCACGGGACAGGGGTTACGAGCAGTACTTC CASSPRDRGYEQYF
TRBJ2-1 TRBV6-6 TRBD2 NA TGTGCCAGCAGTTACCTCAGGACTAGCGTATACAATGAGCAGTTCTTC CASSYLRTSVYNEQFF
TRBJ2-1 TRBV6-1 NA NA TGTGCCAGCAGTCCCACTAGTTTAGGGCCCAATGAGCAGTTCTTC CASSPTSLGPNEQFF
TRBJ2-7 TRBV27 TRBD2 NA TGTGCCAGCAGTGCCGGGACTAGCGGGATTCAGCAGTACTTC CASSAGTSGIQQYF
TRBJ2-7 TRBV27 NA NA TGTGCCAGCAGACCTGAGCTAGTTTCCCCCTACGAGCAGTACTTC CASRPELVSPYEQYF
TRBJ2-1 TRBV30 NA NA TGTGCCTGGAGTGTTAGGGGGGGCATCAATGAGCAGTTCTTC CAWSVRGGINEQFF
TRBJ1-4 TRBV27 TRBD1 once TGTGCCAGCAGTTCGGGGACAGGGCGAAATGAAAAACTGTTTTTT CASSSGTGRNEKLFF
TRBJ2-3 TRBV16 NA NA TGTGCCAGCAGCCAGGTCCAGTGGGAGGGCACAGATACGCAGTATTTT CASSQVQWEGTDTQYF
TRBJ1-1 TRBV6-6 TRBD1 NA TGTGCCAGCAGTGAGGGGGCGCTGGCTTTCTTT CASSEGALAFF
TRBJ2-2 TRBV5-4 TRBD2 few TGTGCCGGCGGCGGGAGCAACACCGGGGAGCTGTTTTTT CAGGGSNTGELFF
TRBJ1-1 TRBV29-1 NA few TGCAGCGTTACACCTTACAATCGGGGGACCCCAATGAACACTGAAGCTTTCTTT CSVTPYNRGTPMNTEAFF
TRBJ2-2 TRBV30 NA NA TGTGCCTGGAGTGCCGGGGGTGGTAGCACCGGGGAGCTGTTTTTT CAWSAGGGSTGELFF
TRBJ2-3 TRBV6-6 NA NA TGTGCCAGCAGCCCGACCGAGGCAGATACGCAGTATTTT CASSPTEADTQYF